The T cell receptor (beta chain) under discussion was sequenced for a study of T cell repertoires in cytomegalovirus infection. Germline loops: CDR1 SEHNR, CDR2 FQNEAQ (reference sequence). This CDR3 has 18 residues. Regarding this clonotype: A much larger clone lies a single base off, so this may be a read error.

TCRdb re-called the reads through MiXCR, storing one row per CDR3 protein. The table lists more than 150,000 distinct CDR3 sequences, over 25% of them singletons, with roughly 32% in the top ten. The chain recombines TRBV7-9 with TRBJ2-7; TRBD1 matches at 8 bases. The sequenced sample consisted of PBMCs. The sequence was obtained from a human donor in good health (CMV status not recorded). Some clones in this sample may be carry-over from other donors' samples. CDR3: CARSSITGTGYSSYEQYF. The CDR3 region has the DNA TGTGCCAGGAGCTCAATCACCGGGACAGGATATAGCTCCTACGAGCAGTACTTC.